This entry describes one T cell receptor beta chain. This sample is part of a study of breast tumors, draining lymph nodes, adjacent tissues. Axillary draining lymph nodes of breast cancer patients supplied the node samples. MiXCR, applied by TCRdb to the multiplex PCR reads, yields one record per CDR3 protein. This table has around 170,000 distinct CDR3 sequences, roughly 30% appearing once. Trimming stripped 1 base from V and 7 bases from J, with 11 bases between. The CDR3 totals 13 residues. CDR1 is LGHDT and CDR2 is YNNKEL in the germline V gene (reference sequence). V is TRBV3-1 and J is TRBJ2-7; D is undetermined. The sequencing input was axillary lymph node tissue. The TCR originated in a female donor with breast cancer. Some clones in this sample may be carry-over from other donors' samples. The CDR3 loop reads CASSQGTLPEQYF. CDR3 nucleotide sequence: TGTGCCAGCAGCCAAGGAACTCTTCCGGAGCAGTACTTC.